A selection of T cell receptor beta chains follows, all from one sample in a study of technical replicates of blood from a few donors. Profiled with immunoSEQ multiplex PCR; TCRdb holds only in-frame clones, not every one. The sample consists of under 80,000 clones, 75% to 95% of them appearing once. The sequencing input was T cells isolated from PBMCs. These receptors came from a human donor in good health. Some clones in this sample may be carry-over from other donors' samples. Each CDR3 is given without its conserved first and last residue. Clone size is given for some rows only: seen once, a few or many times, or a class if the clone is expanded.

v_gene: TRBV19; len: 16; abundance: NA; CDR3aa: ASSRGLAGVGVTDTQY
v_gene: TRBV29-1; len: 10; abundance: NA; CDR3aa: SVAGETYEQY
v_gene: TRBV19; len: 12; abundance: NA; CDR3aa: ASSIGSGETEAF
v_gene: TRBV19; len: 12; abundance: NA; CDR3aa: ASSIYGEEETQY
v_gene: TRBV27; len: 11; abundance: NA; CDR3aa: ASSLGRGETQY
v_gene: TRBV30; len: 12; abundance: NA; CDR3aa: AWSVGTGYHGYT
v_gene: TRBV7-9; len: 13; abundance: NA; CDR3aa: ASSFPGQGGPEQY
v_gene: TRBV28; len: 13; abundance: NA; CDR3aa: ASSFDRLAKNIQY
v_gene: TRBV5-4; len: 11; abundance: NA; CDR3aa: ASSFWLEEKLF
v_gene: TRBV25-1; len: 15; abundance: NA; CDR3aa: ASSEIGAGDETDTQY
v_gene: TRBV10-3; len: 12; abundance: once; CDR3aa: AISLGQLNTEAF
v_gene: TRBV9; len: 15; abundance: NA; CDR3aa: ASSVGTGGGWNTEAF
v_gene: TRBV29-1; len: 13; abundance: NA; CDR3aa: SVEAGTGISYEQY
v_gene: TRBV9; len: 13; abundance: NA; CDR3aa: ASSVVGTSGPEQF
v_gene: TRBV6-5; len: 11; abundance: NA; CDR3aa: ASSYSGPRGQY